The 17 T cell receptor beta chains given below trace back to one sample, sequenced in a study of beta chain features in type 1 diabetes. The study's findings and limits: Within each of all four CD4+ subsets, Type 1 diabetes patients had TCRB CDR3s that were moderately but significantly shorter.

Their recognized antigens are unknown. The authors reverse transcribed all of the isolated RNA, so sequencing captured expressed TCRB transcripts. The repertoire was sequenced with immunoSEQ multiplex PCR; TCRdb's copy has only in-frame clones and lacks some. The table has some 160,000 clones, roughly 8% seen once. The sequenced sample consisted of central memory CD4+ T cells from blood. The receptors were gathered from a young woman with type 1 diabetes.

This clone was detected only a few times. The chain links TRBV28 to TRBJ1-5, with a weak D call TRBD1 (5 bases). Germline values: CDR1 MDHEN, CDR2 SYDVKM. Trimming left V 6 bases short and J 5 bases short, with 8 bases between. The CDR3 has 12 amino acids. The CDR3 region is CASRSTDQPQHF. The CDR3 region has the DNA TGTGCCAGCAGGTCGACAGATCAGCCCCAGCATTTT.

Comment on this clone: Compared with germline, one end of the junction differs, possibly owing to a read error. CDR3 region: CASSPGQDEQYF. In DNA, the CDR3 is TGTGCCAGCAGCCCGGGACAGGACGAGCAGTACTTC. The chain uses TRBV5-1 and TRBJ2-7, with 8 bases aligning to TRBD1. The CDR3 has 12 amino acids. Germline V gene lookup returns CDR1 SGHRS and CDR2 YFSETQ.

This clone was seen only a few times. The CDR3 spells CASSLGQGGTDTQYF. CDR3 DNA sequence: TGTGCCAGCAGCTTAGGACAGGGGGGGACAGATACGCAGTATTTT. The V and J genes are TRBV7-8 and TRBJ2-3, with 9 bases lining up with TRBD1. The CDR3 length is 15 residues. J gave up 3 bases and V 1 base, and 2 bases lay outside the gene matches. Germline V gene data show CDR1 as SGHVS and CDR2 as FQNEAQ.

The V call is TRBV27, the J call TRBJ1-4; TRBD1 matches 7 bases. The J segment lost 7 bases and the V segment lost 9 bases, leaving 5 bases of the junction unmatched. The CDR3 has 12 residues. Germline CDR1 reads MNHEY; CDR2 reads SMNVEV (reference sequence). CDR3: CASRGDSEKLFF. CDR3 DNA sequence: TGTGCCAGTAGGGGGGACAGTGAAAAACTGTTTTTT.

The table lists this clone with a few counts. The V and J genes are TRBV30 and TRBJ2-7, with D perhaps TRBD1 (5 bases). The CDR3 extends over 14 amino acids. V was pared by 2 bases and J by 10 bases, with 21 bases between. The V gene's germline CDR1 is GTSNPN and CDR2 SVGIG (reference sequence). CDR3 in amino acids: CAWSPPGAVLKQYF. The DNA for the CDR3 is TGTGCCTGGAGTCCCCCTGGGGCAGTCTTGAAACAGTACTTC.

This clone was seen only a few times. The V and J genes are TRBV4-3 and TRBJ1-1, with a tentative D call TRBD1 (5 bases). Looked up from germline, CDR1 is LGHNA and CDR2 is YSLEER. Between the trimmed V and J ends, which lost 6 bases and 1 base, there was a span of 12 bases. This CDR3 spans 14 amino acids. CDR3 loop: CASRLTGPNTEAFF. CDR3 DNA: TGCGCCAGCAGACTCACAGGACCGAACACTGAAGCTTTCTTT.

V is TRBV29-1 and J is TRBJ2-7, with 15 nucleotides matching TRBD2. Germline loops: CDR1 SQVTM, CDR2 ANQGSEA. With V trimmed by 4 bases and J by 2 bases, 3 bases remained unmatched. This CDR3 contains 15 residues. CDR3 sequence: CSVVGLAGGTYEQYF. CDR3 in DNA: TGCAGCGTTGTGGGACTAGCGGGGGGCACCTACGAGCAGTACTTC.

There are a few counts of this clone. The rearrangement uses TRBV21-1 and TRBJ1-2; the table gives TRBD1 as D, unverified against the DNA. TRBV21-1 is given as a pseudogene. This CDR3 region has 13 residues. This CDR3 is CATQERNNYGYTF. The CDR3 DNA follows: TGTGCCACACAGGAACGGAATAACTATGGCTACACCTTC.

The V gene is TRBV15, the J gene TRBJ1-2, with TRBD1 as a possible D gene (5 bases). Germline V CDR1 and CDR2: LNHNV, YYDKDF (reference sequence). V gave up 1 base and J gave up 6 bases, with 9 bases separating them. The CDR3 spans 13 residues. The CDR3 DNA sequence: TGTGCCACCAGCAGAGCGGGAGGGGATGGCTACACCTTC. Protein sequence: CATSRAGGDGYTF.

This clone was counted a few times. The chain links TRBV25-1 to TRBJ2-3; 7 bases are shared with TRBD2. The CDR3 covers 15 residues. In germline, CDR1 is MGHDK, CDR2 SYGVNS. The J segment lost 1 base and the V segment lost 3 bases, leaving 4 bases of the junction unmatched. The CDR3 sequence is CASSDRGSRTDTQYF. The CDR3 nucleotides read TGTGCCAGCAGTGATCGCGGGAGCCGCACAGATACGCAGTATTTT.

V and J are TRBV6-6 and TRBJ2-7; D may be TRBD1 (5 bases). Germline V gene sequence: CDR1 MNHNY, CDR2 SVGAGI (reference sequence). The CDR3 sequence is 15 residues long. V lost 0 bases and J lost 4, with 13 bases in between. DNA of the CDR3: TGTGCCAGCAGTTACTCGATCAGGGATTGGTACGAGCAGTACTTC. This translates into CASSYSIRDWYEQYF.

This clone occurred a few times. The J gene is TRBJ2-3, the V gene TRBV7-9; the match to TRBD2 covers 10 bases. Unmatched junction bases numbered 11, after V lost 5 bases and J lost 6 bases. The V gene's germline CDR1 is SEHNR and CDR2 FQNEAQ (reference sequence). The CDR3 sequence is 16 residues long. The CDR3 protein is CASSPIQRGGRDTQYF. The DNA for the CDR3 is TGTGCCAGCAGCCCCATACAGCGGGGGGGCCGGGATACGCAGTATTTT. The full variable domain, with the rest looked up from reference TRBV7-9 and TRBJ2-3, is DTGVSQNPRHKITKRGQNVTFRCDPISEHNRLYWYRQTLGQGPEFLTYFQNEAQLEKSRLLSDRFSAERPKGSFSTLEIQRTEQGDSAMYLCASSPIQRGGRDTQYFGPGTRLTVL.

This clone was detected only a few times. The CDR3 bases are TGTGCCAGCAGCGTAAGGGGAACGGGCACAGATACGCAGTATTTT. Its translation is CASSVRGTGTDTQYF. This sequence joins TRBV9 and TRBJ2-3, with D perhaps TRBD1 (5 bases). The CDR3 sequence is 15 residues long. With 1 base removed from V and 1 base from J, the gap between germline ends came to 10 bases. Germline-derived CDR1 and CDR2 are SGDLS and YYNGEE.

This clone was recorded a few times. The germline gene is not matched at one end of the junction; a read error may be the cause. The chain has TRBV7-7 and TRBJ2-1; the match to TRBD2 covers 8 bases. Per the germline V gene, CDR1 is SSHAT and CDR2 is FNYEAQ (reference sequence). The CDR3 is 15 amino acids. CDR3 amino acids: CASSLDEAGGNEQFF. The CDR3 region has the DNA TGTGCTAGCAGCTTAGATGAGGCGGGAGGCAATGAGCAGTTCTTC.

This clone was detected a few times. This CDR3 is also generated by other DNA sequences in the sample. The rearrangement uses TRBV7-9 and TRBJ2-5; TRBD1 aligns across 8 bases. CDR3 length: 13 amino acids. V lost 6 bases, J lost 5 bases, and 5 bases stayed unmatched. The germline gives CDR1 SEHNR, CDR2 FQNEAQ (reference sequence). The CDR3 here is CASSLTGVETQYF. CDR3 nucleotides: TGTGCCAGCAGTTTGACAGGGGTGGAGACCCAGTACTTC.

This chain links TRBV6-1 with TRBJ2-5, with 10 bases fitting TRBD2. The CDR3 loop spans 16 amino acids. Germline CDR1 and CDR2: MNHNS and SASEGT. J lost 4 bases, V lost 4 bases, and 9 bases had no gene match. Here the CDR3 DNA reads TGTGCCAGCAGTGCTCTAAGCGGGAGGGGTGCAGAGACCCAGTACTTC. This sequence encodes CASSALSGRGAETQYF.

This clone was counted only a few times. A much larger clonotype is one base distant, so this may be a read error. The rearrangement links TRBV5-4 to TRBJ2-5, with a possible D match to TRBD2 (5 bases). The V gene's germline CDR1 is SGHNT and CDR2 YYREEE (reference sequence). V gave up 2 bases and J gave up 1 base, with 6 bases separating them. This CDR3 has 13 amino acids. CDR3 sequence (DNA): TGTGCCAGCAGCTTAGCGGTCCAAGAGACCCAGTACTTC. This sequence encodes CASSLAVQETQYF.